These 30 T cell receptor beta chains were all obtained from the same sample, sequenced in a study of CD8 T cells in ankylosing spondylitis. Overall study findings and caveats: Seemingly distinctive of ankylosing spondylitis blood was a TCR beta motif formed by eight highly homologous variants.

Each CDR3 protein gets one entry after TCRdb re-called the 5' RACE reads with MiXCR. This sample has 670,000 or so distinct CDR3 sequences, with roughly 19% found just once. These receptors' targets are unknown. Sequenced input: blood, either unsorted or a sorted T cell fraction (not recorded which). These receptors were taken from a male donor with ankylosing spondylitis.

V gene TRBV4-1 combines with J gene TRBJ2-3; D remains unclear. CDR3 length: 13 amino acids. V shed 0 bases and J shed 8 bases, with 9 bases lying between them. CDR1 is MGHRA and CDR2 is YSYEKL in the germline V gene. The DNA for the CDR3 is TGCGCCAGCAGCCAAGATCAGCGTAGTACGCAGTATTTT. This codes for CASSQDQRSTQYF.

This chain joins TRBV12-3 or TRBV12-4 and TRBJ2-5; D call uncertain. The V and J ends lost 4 bases and 4 bases respectively, with 16 bases between them. The length of the CDR3 is 15 residues. CDR3 nucleotide sequence: TGTGCCAGCAGTTCCCCCACGCGCGGCCGAGAGACCCAGTACTTC. Translation gives CASSSPTRGRETQYF.

This clonotype was seen a few times. The chain employs TRBV5-1 and TRBJ2-2; D may be TRBD2 (6 bases). This CDR3 spans 14 amino acids. V gave up 5 bases and J gave up 1 base, with 9 bases separating them. Germline V gene data show CDR1 as SGHRS and CDR2 as YFSETQ. CDR3: CASRATRNTGELFF. The CDR3 DNA sequence: TGCGCCAGCAGGGCGACTAGGAACACCGGGGAGCTGTTTTTT.

This clonotype was observed a few times. A junction end diverges from the germline sequence, so it may reflect a read error. The chain carries TRBV24-1 and TRBJ2-1; 7 nucleotides align to TRBD2. Germline CDR1 reads KGHDR; CDR2 reads SFDVKD. CDR3 size: 12 residues. The CDR3 DNA reads TGTGCCACCAGTGAGGGGGGGGATGAGCAGATCTTC. Its protein product is CATSEGGDEQIF.

The genes are TRBV20-1 and TRBJ2-7; possibly TRBD2 for D (5 bases). Germline V gene data show CDR1 as DFQATT and CDR2 as SNEGSKA (reference sequence). The V and J ends lost 0 bases and 3 bases respectively, with 9 bases between them. The CDR3 sequence is 13 residues long. CDR3 sequence reads: CSAREFSGYEQYF. The DNA for the CDR3 is TGCAGTGCTAGAGAATTCAGCGGCTACGAGCAGTACTTC.

The chain links TRBV6-5 to TRBJ2-2; no clear D gene. Trimming cost V 4 bases and J 3 bases, with 9 bases left between them. Per germline, CDR1 MNHEY and CDR2 SVGAGI. The CDR3 has 14 residues. CDR3 protein: CASSSPRDTGELFF. The CDR3 DNA follows: TGTGCCAGCAGTTCCCCGCGAGACACCGGGGAGCTGTTTTTT.

This clonotype showed up just a few times. This chain links TRBV5-1 with TRBJ2-1; 8 bases align to TRBD1. V lost 5 bases to trimming and J lost 5 bases; unmatched junction nucleotides: 12. The germline V gene has CDR1 SGHRS and CDR2 YFSETQ. CDR3 length: 16 residues. In DNA form, the CDR3 reads TGCGCCAGCAGTATGGTACGGGCAGGGGGCAACAATGAGCAGTTCTTC. It is translated as CASSMVRAGGNNEQFF.

The sample holds a few counts of this clonotype. The chain couples TRBV12-3 or TRBV12-4 to TRBJ2-6; D is uncertain. The CDR3 has 14 residues. Trimming took 1 base from V and 3 from J, leaving 4 bases between them. In nucleotides, the CDR3 is TGTGCCAGCAGTTTAGAGAATGGGGCCAACGTCCTGACTTTC. This encodes CASSLENGANVLTF.

This clonotype was detected a few times. This sequence joins TRBV12-3 or TRBV12-4 and TRBJ1-6, with 8 nucleotides matching TRBD1. V was pared by 7 bases and J by 6 bases, with 8 bases of the junction left unmatched. The CDR3 is 15 amino acids. The CDR3 DNA reads as TGTGCCAGCAACAAACAGGGGGGCCTTAATTCACCCCTCCACTTT. Protein product: CASNKQGGLNSPLHF.

The chain combines TRBV24-1 with TRBJ1-2, with 7 bases fitting TRBD1. CDR1 and CDR2 (germline): KGHDR, SFDVKD. This CDR3 is 14 amino acids long. Unmatched junction bases numbered 3, after V lost 3 bases and J lost 3 bases. The chain's CDR3 is CATSDLDRDYGYTF. The CDR3 DNA is TGTGCCACCAGTGATCTTGACAGGGACTATGGCTACACCTTC.

A few counts support this clonotype. The V call is TRBV5-1, the J call TRBJ1-2, with 7 bases aligning to TRBD1. This CDR3 comprises 17 residues. V gave up 1 base and J gave up 7 bases; unmatched junction bases: 16. Germline V gene sequence: CDR1 SGHRS, CDR2 YFSETQ. For the CDR3, the DNA is TGCGCCAGCAGCTTGCCCCAGCCGGGGGAGGGGGCGGCTGGCTACACCTTC. Protein: CASSLPQPGEGAAGYTF.

This clonotype has just a few counts. V usage is TRBV5-1 and J usage is TRBJ1-3; D gene ambiguous. The CDR3 has 15 amino acids. The germline V and J ends were trimmed by 5 bases and 0 bases, with 12 bases remaining between them. Germline V gene data show CDR1 as SGHRS and CDR2 as YFSETQ. CDR3 bases: TGCGCCAGCAGTTCCTCAAGCACCTCTGGAAACACCATATATTTT. This sequence encodes CASSSSSTSGNTIYF. Looking up the rest from reference TRBV5-1 and TRBJ1-3 gives the full variable domain: KAGVTQTPRYLIKTRGQQVTLSCSPISGHRSVSWYQQTPGQGLQFLFEYFSETQRNKGNFPGRFSGRQFSNSRSEMNVSTLELGDSALYLCASSSSSTSGNTIYFGEGSWLTVV.

The chain has TRBV5-1 and TRBJ1-1, with D possibly TRBD1 on 5 matching bases. Germline V lookup: CDR1 SGHRS, CDR2 YFSETQ. V gave up 4 bases and J gave up 0 bases, with 13 bases separating them. The CDR3 sequence is 15 residues long. In DNA form, the CDR3 reads TGCGCCAGCAGCCGGGACGGAGAAATGAACACTGAAGCTTTCTTT. Protein: CASSRDGEMNTEAFF.

The J gene is TRBJ2-7, the V gene TRBV12-3 or TRBV12-4; weak D call: TRBD2 (7 bases). V dropped 7 bases and J dropped 3 bases, with 13 bases sitting between them. The CDR3 covers 13 residues. CDR3 residues: CASTGGQGYEQYF. In DNA form, the CDR3 reads TGTGCCAGCACCGGGGGGCAGGGCTACGAGCAGTACTTC.

The chain carries TRBV6-1 and TRBJ1-1, with D unclear. The CDR3 spans 14 residues. The germline CDR1 and CDR2 sequences are MNHNS and SASEGT. Trimming took 3 bases from V and 1 from J, leaving 9 bases between them. CDR3 in amino acids: CASSDWQRNTEAFF. The CDR3 DNA reads TGTGCCAGCAGTGACTGGCAAAGGAACACTGAAGCTTTCTTT.

The chain employs TRBV5-1 and TRBJ1-1; TRBD1 matches 7 bases. The germline CDR1 and CDR2 sequences are SGHRS and YFSETQ. V dropped 4 bases and J dropped 1; count of bases not matched to a gene: 7. The CDR3 spans 15 residues. CDR3 residues: CASSGGGGRNTEAFF. The CDR3 coding sequence is TGCGCCAGCAGCGGAGGAGGGGGCCGGAACACTGAAGCTTTCTTT.

This clonotype was seen a handful of times. V is TRBV2 and J is TRBJ2-1, with 7 bases fitting TRBD1. V lost 2 bases, J lost 6 bases, and 4 bases stayed unmatched. Per the germline V gene, CDR1 is SNHLY and CDR2 is FYNNEI. The CDR3 spans 14 residues. The CDR3 coding sequence is TGTGCCAGCAGTGAACCCGACAGGGCCAATGAGCAGTTCTTC. Translated: CASSEPDRANEQFF.

This clonotype was observed a few times. The V call is TRBV24-1, the J call TRBJ2-5; D is uncertain. CDR1 is KGHDR and CDR2 is SFDVKD in the germline V gene. V was cut by 8 bases and J by 4 bases, with 1 base left in between. The CDR3 sequence is 9 residues long. The CDR3 here is CATIETQYF. The CDR3 DNA reads TGTGCCACCATAGAGACCCAGTACTTC.

This clonotype has just a few counts. The V gene is TRBV3-1, the J gene TRBJ1-2; D remains unclear. V dropped 1 base and J dropped 2 bases, with 11 bases sitting between them. CDR3 length: 15 residues. Germline lookup yields CDR1 LGHDT and CDR2 YNNKEL (reference sequence). CDR3 amino acids: CASSQVILPNYGYTF. The CDR3 DNA reads as TGTGCCAGCAGCCAAGTTATTTTACCAAACTATGGCTACACCTTC. The variable domain in full, completed from reference TRBV3-1 and TRBJ1-2, reads DTAVSQTPKYLVTQMGNDKSIKCEQNLGHDTMYWYKQDSKKFLKIMFSYNNKELIINETVPNRFSPKSPDKAHLNLHINSLELGDSAVYFCASSQVILPNYGYTFGSGTRLTVV.

J is TRBJ2-3 and V is TRBV9, with TRBD2 matching 8 bases. The V gene end was trimmed by 3 bases and the J gene end by 5 bases; junction bases not matched to a gene: 2. The CDR3 runs 13 residues. CDR1 SGDLS and CDR2 YYNGEE come from the germline V gene. CDR3 nucleotide sequence: TGTGCCAGCAGCGCTAGCGGGCGAGATACGCAGTATTTT. Protein product: CASSASGRDTQYF.

This clonotype appeared a single time. V and J are TRBV29-1 and TRBJ2-1, with D perhaps TRBD1 (5 bases). CDR3 length: 13 amino acids. CDR1 is SQVTM and CDR2 is ANQGSEA in the germline V gene. Trimming removed 3 bases at V and 9 bases at J, with 15 bases between. The DNA of the CDR3 is TGCAGCGTTGAGGTAGGGGCGGTTTTTGAGCAGTTCTTC. Residues: CSVEVGAVFEQFF.

V gene TRBV7-2 combines with J gene TRBJ2-2; TRBD2 agrees at 9 bases. Germline trimming cut 1 base from V and 6 bases from J; bases unmatched to any gene: 9. CDR1 is SGHTA, CDR2 FQGNSA, per germline. CDR3 length: 17 amino acids. The CDR3 DNA is TGTGCCAGCAGCTTAGGCTTGACTAGCGGAAACCCCGGGGAGCTGTTTTTT. It translates to CASSLGLTSGNPGELFF.

The V and J genes are TRBV7-2 and TRBJ2-2, with 10 positions matching TRBD2. CDR1 is SGHTA, CDR2 FQGNSA, per germline. The CDR3 is 17 amino acids. V shed 0 bases, J shed 4 bases, and the junction held 5 bases outside the gene matches. The CDR3 nucleotides read TGTGCCAGCAGCTTAGCGTCCCGACTAGCGGGCACCGGGGAGCTGTTTTTT. Translation: CASSLASRLAGTGELFF.

This clonotype was seen only a few times. J is TRBJ1-1 and V is TRBV5-1; weak D call: TRBD1 (5 bases). The CDR3 totals 13 residues. V was cut by 0 bases and J by 8 bases, with 11 bases left in between. The germline gives CDR1 SGHRS, CDR2 YFSETQ. CDR3 sequence: CASSLVGLSEAFF. The DNA for the CDR3 is TGCGCCAGCAGCTTGGTGGGACTCTCCGAAGCTTTCTTT.

This clonotype came up a few times. J is TRBJ1-1 and V is TRBV5-1, with 7 bases that match TRBD1. Trimming at V came to 4 bases and at J to 2 bases, leaving 17 bases not matched to a gene. Germline CDR1 and CDR2: SGHRS and YFSETQ. This CDR3 comprises 18 residues. The CDR3 coding sequence is TGCGCCAGCAGCGCGTTAAGATCCACAGGGGTGGGAAACACTGAAGCTTTCTTT. It specifies CASSALRSTGVGNTEAFF.

This clonotype was detected a few times. The V gene is TRBV5-1, the J gene TRBJ2-1, with 13 bases that match TRBD2. This CDR3 is 16 amino acids long. Germline V gene lookup returns CDR1 SGHRS and CDR2 YFSETQ. Trimming took 4 bases from V and 7 from J; bases not matched to a gene: 8. CDR3 amino acids: CASSRTSGGPWNEQFF. The CDR3 DNA reads as TGCGCCAGCAGCAGGACTAGCGGGGGCCCCTGGAATGAGCAGTTCTTC.

The V gene is TRBV4-2, the J gene TRBJ1-1, with TRBD1 matching over 7 bases. Unmatched junction bases numbered 4, after V lost 3 bases and J lost 3 bases. Germline assignment: CDR1 LGHNA and CDR2 YNFKEQ. This CDR3 is 14 amino acids long. In nucleotides, the CDR3 is TGTGCCAGCAGCCAGGAGACAGGGTACACTGAAGCTTTCTTT. This gives the protein CASSQETGYTEAFF.

V usage is TRBV5-1 and J usage is TRBJ2-7; D gene uncertain. CDR3 length: 15 amino acids. Trimming shortened V by 4 bases and J by 0 bases, and 14 bases separated the two germline ends. Germline CDR1 reads SGHRS; CDR2 reads YFSETQ. The CDR3 is CASSQGQTSSYEQYF. CDR3 in DNA: TGCGCCAGCAGCCAAGGCCAGACGAGCTCCTACGAGCAGTACTTC.

This sequence joins TRBV27 and TRBJ1-5; D is unresolved. The ends were cut back, 2 bases at V and 0 bases at J, with 8 bases in the middle. Germline CDR1 reads MNHEY; CDR2 reads SMNVEV (reference sequence). CDR3 length: 15 amino acids. CDR3 amino acids: CASSLRENSNQPQHF. CDR3 sequence (DNA): TGTGCCAGCAGTTTAAGGGAGAATAGCAATCAGCCCCAGCATTTT.

This clonotype was detected a few times. The V and J genes are TRBV10-3 and TRBJ2-3; unclear D gene. This CDR3 comprises 12 residues. The V gene lost 10 bases and the J gene lost 1 base, with 9 bases spanning the gap. CDR1 and CDR2 (germline): ENHRY, SYGVKD. The CDR3 bases are TGTGCCAACTTAGGAGGCACAGATACGCAGTATTTT. Protein product: CANLGGTDTQYF.